Shown below are 7 T cell receptor beta chains from a single sample sequenced in a study of OX40 agonist ivuxolimab in advanced cancers. The table came from immunoSEQ multiplex PCR; TCRdb's copy has only in-frame clones and leaves some out. Among approximately 70,000 clones, roughly 84% were seen once, and the ten largest hold 1.4%. The starting material was CD4+ or CD8+ T cells sorted from blood, obtained in a trial of the OX40 agonist ivuxolimab. These receptors all stem from an adult with an advanced solid tumor such as melanoma, head and neck, liver or kidney cancer.

The chain is built from TRBV5-1 and TRBJ1-2; 8 bases match TRBD1. V gave up 3 bases and J gave up 7 bases; unmatched junction bases: 8. This CDR3 spans 14 amino acids. CDR1 and CDR2 (germline): SGHRS, YFSETQ. The CDR3 loop reads CASSYTGGAGGYTF. CDR3 DNA sequence: TGCGCCAGCAGCTACACAGGGGGTGCAGGTGGCTACACCTTC.

The chain combines TRBV4-2 with TRBJ1-6; D uncertain. V was trimmed by 2 bases and J by 11 bases, leaving 13 bases between them. There are 14 residues in the CDR3. CDR1 is LGHNA, CDR2 YNFKEQ, per germline. The CDR3 reads CASSQPRSPTPLHF. The CDR3 bases are TGTGCCAGCAGCCAACCCCGGTCCCCGACACCCCTCCACTTT.

This clone came up once. The chain uses TRBV19 and TRBJ1-4, with D possibly matching TRBD1 (6 bases). Germline V CDR1 and CDR2: LNHDA, SQIVND (reference sequence). Trimming cost V 3 bases and J 6 bases, with 11 bases left between them. The CDR3 length is 14 residues. CDR3 DNA sequence: TGTGCCAGTAGTATTCAGGGGAACCATGAAAAACTGTTTTTT. This gives the protein CASSIQGNHEKLFF.

V gene TRBV30 combines with J gene TRBJ2-5; 11 bases map to TRBD2. Germline CDR1 and CDR2: GTSNPN and SVGIG (reference sequence). The trim removed 7 bases at V and 1 base at J, leaving 5 bases unmatched. The CDR3 is made up of 14 amino acids. CDR3: CAFSGTSGQETQYF. CDR3 DNA: TGTGCCTTTTCCGGGACTAGCGGCCAAGAGACCCAGTACTTC.

The chain couples TRBV7-9 to TRBJ2-5, with TRBD2 matching over 11 bases. The CDR3 runs 16 residues. Unmatched junction bases numbered 9, after V lost 5 bases and J lost 4 bases. Germline assignment: CDR1 SEHNR and CDR2 FQNEAQ (reference sequence). CDR3 DNA: TGTGCCAGCAGCCCTATAGCGGGGGGGCGCGTAGAGACCCAGTACTTC. Translated, it gives CASSPIAGGRVETQYF.

The genes are TRBV5-1 and TRBJ2-3, with 14 bases that match TRBD2. The ends lost 4 bases at V and 5 bases at J; junction bases unmatched: 15. The germline CDR1 and CDR2 sequences are SGHRS and YFSETQ. This CDR3 spans 19 amino acids. CDR3 nucleotide sequence: TGCGCCAGCAGCGCACCGGGACTAGCGGGGGCAACCACTCAAGATACGCAGTATTTT. It yields the protein CASSAPGLAGATTQDTQYF.

The chain is built from TRBV19 and TRBJ2-7, with D possibly being TRBD1 (6 bases). V dropped 5 bases and J dropped 3 bases, with 11 bases sitting between them. This CDR3 region has 13 residues. The germline V gene has CDR1 LNHDA and CDR2 SQIVND (reference sequence). As DNA, the CDR3 is TGTGCCAGTAGTGTAAACAGGGTCTACGAGCAGTACTTC. Its translation is CASSVNRVYEQYF.